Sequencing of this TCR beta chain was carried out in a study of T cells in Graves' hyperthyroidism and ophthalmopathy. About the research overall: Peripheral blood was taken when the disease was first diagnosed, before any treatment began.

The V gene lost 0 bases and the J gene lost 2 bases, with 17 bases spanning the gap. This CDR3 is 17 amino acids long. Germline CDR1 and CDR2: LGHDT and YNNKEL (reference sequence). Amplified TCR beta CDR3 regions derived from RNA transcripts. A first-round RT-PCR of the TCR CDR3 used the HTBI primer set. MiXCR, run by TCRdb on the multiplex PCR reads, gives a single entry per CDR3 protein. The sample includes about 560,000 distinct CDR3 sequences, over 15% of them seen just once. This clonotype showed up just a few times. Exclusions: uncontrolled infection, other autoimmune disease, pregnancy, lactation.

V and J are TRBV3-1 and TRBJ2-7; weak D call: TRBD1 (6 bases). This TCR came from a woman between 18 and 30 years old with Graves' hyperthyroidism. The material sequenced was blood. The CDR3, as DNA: TGTGCCAGCAGCCAAGATTCGGGAAGACAGGTTACCTACGAGCAGTACTTC. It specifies CASSQDSGRQVTYEQYF.